This T cell receptor (beta chain) was identified in a study of identical twins. V shed 5 bases and J shed 0 bases, with 14 bases lying between them. This CDR3 has 16 residues. Germline loops: CDR1 MNHNS, CDR2 SASEGT. TCRdb independently ran MiXCR on the 5' RACE reads; one entry per CDR3 protein. The sample has some 900,000 distinct CDR3 sequences, over 9% seen once. These data were likewise used in another study, on yellow fever vaccine responses in identical twins. That source reports: Reportedly, twins showed a vaccine T cell response that looked partly convergent and partly personalized.

This sequence was found in a woman between 18 and 30 years old in good health. This chain connects TRBV6-1 to TRBJ2-1; no clear D. The sequencing sample was made of PBMCs. The CDR3 is CASSPPVLLSYNEQFF. For the CDR3, the DNA is TGTGCCAGCAGTCCCCCTGTACTCCTCTCCTACAATGAGCAGTTCTTC.